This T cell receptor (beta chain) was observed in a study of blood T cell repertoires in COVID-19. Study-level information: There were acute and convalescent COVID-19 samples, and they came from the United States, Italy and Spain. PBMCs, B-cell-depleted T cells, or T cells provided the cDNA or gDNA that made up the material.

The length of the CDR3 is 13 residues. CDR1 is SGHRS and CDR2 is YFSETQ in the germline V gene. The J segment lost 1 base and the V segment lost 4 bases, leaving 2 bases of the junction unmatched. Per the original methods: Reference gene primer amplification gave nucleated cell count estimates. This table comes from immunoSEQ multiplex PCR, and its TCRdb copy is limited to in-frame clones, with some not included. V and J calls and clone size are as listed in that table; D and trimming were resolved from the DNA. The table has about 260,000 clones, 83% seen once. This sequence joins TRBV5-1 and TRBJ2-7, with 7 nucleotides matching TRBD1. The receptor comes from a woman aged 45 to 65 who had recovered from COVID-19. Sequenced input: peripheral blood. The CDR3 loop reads CASSPGQSYEQYF. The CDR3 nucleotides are TGCGCCAGCAGCCCGGGACAGTCCTACGAGCAGTACTTC.